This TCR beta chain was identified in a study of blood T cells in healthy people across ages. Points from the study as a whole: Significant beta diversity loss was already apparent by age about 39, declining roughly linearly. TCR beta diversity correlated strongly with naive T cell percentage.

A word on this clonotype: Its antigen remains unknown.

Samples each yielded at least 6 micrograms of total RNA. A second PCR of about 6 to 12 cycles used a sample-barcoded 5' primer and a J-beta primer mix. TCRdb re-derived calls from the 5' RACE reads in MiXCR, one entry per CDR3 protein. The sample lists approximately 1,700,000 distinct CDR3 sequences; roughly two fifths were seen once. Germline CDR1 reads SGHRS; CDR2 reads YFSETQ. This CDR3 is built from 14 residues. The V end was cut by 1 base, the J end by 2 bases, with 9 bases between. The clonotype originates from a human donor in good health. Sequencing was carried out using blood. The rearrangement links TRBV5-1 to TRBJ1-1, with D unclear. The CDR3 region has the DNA TGCGCCAGCAGCTTGTCGACATCCAACACTGAAGCTTTCTTT. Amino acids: CASSLSTSNTEAFF.